This TCR beta chain was profiled in a study of a mutant IDH1 vaccine in newly diagnosed glioma (dated by TCRdb to 2020 to 2023). For the study in its entirety: Vaccination was initiated 4-6 weeks after radiotherapy alone, or concurrently with temozolomide cycles in the chemotherapy-containing groups. Of the 32 patients who were treated, around 62% were male and approximately 38% were female, and the mean age was around 43 years. Before enrollment, patients had received standard therapy of radiotherapy alone, temozolomide alone, or radiochemotherapy with temozolomide; most received the combination. The week-35 safety follow-up took place at visit V12, and the week-47 end of study took place at visit V13. Peripheral blood was drawn at six visits: V03 (baseline), V05, V07, V10, V12 and V13. For exploratory analyses, approximately 23 treated patients had longitudinal TCRB deep sequencing done wherever samples were available.

Broader findings and caveats from the paper: Immune responses induced by the vaccine were seen in more than 85% of patients across multiple MHC alleles. Selection of PBMC samples for TCRB deep sequencing was based on availability. Pseudoprogression appeared unrelated to alterations in the top peripheral T cell clonotypes detected by TCRB sequencing. It was noted by the authors that analyses of patient blood samples could not be reproduced owing to sample limitations.

As regards this clone: Its antigen remains undetermined. No base qualities exist here, and no much larger clone lies one base off it.

In the paper's terms, the time point label means: week 47, end of study. Each vaccine dose was 300 ug of a 20-mer mutant IDH1 peptide in Montanide, given subcutaneously with topical imiquimod. Eight vaccinations were administered to patients in weeks 1, 3, 5, 7, 11, 15, 19 and 23, corresponding to visits V03 through V10. All donors had newly diagnosed IDH1-mutant astrocytomas of WHO grade 3 or 4 that showed loss of nuclear ATRX. The samples were drawn from NOA16, a multicentre, single-arm, open-label phase I trial in Germany that tested a mutant IDH1 peptide vaccine in humans for the first time. The DNeasy Blood and Tissue Kit was used to extract genomic DNA from EDTA blood for TCRB sequencing. The library was obtained by the immunoSEQ multiplex PCR assay. The hsTCRB Kit was used according to the manufacturer's protocol to amplify rearranged TCR beta chain sequences. An Illumina MiSeq was used to sequence the TCRB libraries. The authors' analysis ran thus. The proprietary platform of the kit vendor was used for demultiplexing, trimming and gene mapping. As stored in TCRdb, this immuneACCESS dataset retains in-frame rearrangements with V and J assigned. A fraction of the clones does not appear; measured against another copy, unresolved V genes explain less than half of the discrepancy, and the remainder lacks a known reason. That table gives V, J and clone size, and the DNA gave D and trimming. Counted in this sample were about 94,000 clones; about nine tenths of them appeared once. Over 0.6% of the sample is taken by the ten largest.

CDR1 is given as MDHEN and CDR2 as SYDVKM, both from the germline V gene. Taken from cysteine to phenylalanine, the CDR3 has 14 residues. The only DNA kept is the CDR3, 42 bases in frame from the first base. V trim: 7 bases; J trim: 4 bases; unmatched bases: 8. The receptor was isolated from a woman aged 45-65 years with glioma. The sample here was PBMCs, taken from a glioma patient whose treatment included an IDH1 peptide vaccine. Recombination joined TRBV28 with TRBJ1-2, and 8 junctional nucleotides match TRBD1. The CDR3 region has the sequence CASTQGALGYGYTF. In nucleotide form, the sequence is TGTGCCAGCACTCAGGGGGCGTTAGGCTATGGCTACACCTTC.